The 7 T cell receptor beta chains reported below all come from one sample, sequenced in a study of early T cells in non-severe SARS-CoV-2 infection. TCRdb fed the 5' RACE reads into MiXCR, producing one record per CDR3 protein. This sample has nearly 60,000 distinct CDR3 sequences, with roughly 13% found just once. Input material: whole blood. The receptors originated from an adult who was a healthcare worker with PCR-confirmed SARS-CoV-2 infection or an uninfected control (not recorded which).

At least ten counts were recorded for this clonotype. V is TRBV19 and J is TRBJ2-7; 10 bases match TRBD1. With V trimmed by 10 bases and J by 7 bases, 16 bases remained unmatched. The CDR3 runs 15 residues. Germline V CDR1 and CDR2: LNHDA, SQIVND (reference sequence). The CDR3 DNA is TGTGCCACCTCTCCCTGGGCCGACAGGGGGCAAGAGCAGTACTTC. Translating it yields CATSPWADRGQEQYF.

This clonotype showed up many times. This chain connects TRBV5-1 to TRBJ2-3; TRBD2 matches at 9 bases. V was pared by 5 bases and J by 0 bases, with 4 bases of the junction left unmatched. The CDR3 has 15 amino acids. In germline, CDR1 is SGHRS, CDR2 YFSETQ. CDR3 sequence (DNA): TGCGCCAGCAGATCTAGCGGGATTAGCACAGATACGCAGTATTTT. It encodes CASRSSGISTDTQYF.

This clonotype has a handful of counts. The V and J genes are TRBV27 and TRBJ2-3; 10 bases match TRBD2. Germline CDR1 reads MNHEY; CDR2 reads SMNVEV (reference sequence). The CDR3 totals 18 residues. J lost 4 bases, V lost 0 bases, and 10 bases had no gene match. For the CDR3, the DNA is TGTGCCAGCAGTTTATCGAGGGGACTAGCGCGGAGGGCAGATACGCAGTATTTT. It is translated as CASSLSRGLARRADTQYF.

Relative to its sample, this clonotype is medium-sized (0.01 to 0.1%). The chain links TRBV6-4 to TRBJ2-5; 10 positions match TRBD2. Looked up from germline, CDR1 is MRHNA and CDR2 is SNTAGT. CDR3 length equals 15 residues. The ends lost 0 bases at V and 4 bases at J; junction bases unmatched: 2. This CDR3 reads CASSDSAGGPETQYF. In DNA, the CDR3 is TGTGCCAGCAGTGACTCAGCGGGGGGGCCAGAGACCCAGTACTTC.

This clonotype has more than one count but fewer than ten. The chain uses TRBV25-1 and TRBJ2-7, with D tentatively TRBD1 (6 bases). Trimming took off 8 bases at V and 4 bases at J, with 15 bases between the two ends. Germline assignment: CDR1 MGHDK and CDR2 SYGVNS. The CDR3 loop spans 13 amino acids. Written as DNA, the CDR3 is TGTGCCAGCTTAGGCACAGGGAAATACGAGCAGTACTTC. This codes for CASLGTGKYEQYF.

The gene calls are TRBV24-1 and TRBJ1-5, with D unresolved. Trimming removed 4 bases at V and 2 bases at J, with 14 bases between. The CDR3 extends over 16 amino acids. From germline, CDR1 is KGHDR and CDR2 SFDVKD. In DNA form, the CDR3 reads TGTGCCACCAGTGAGACGGACGCGGCAGGCAATCAGCCCCAGCATTTT. This translates into CATSETDAAGNQPQHF.

The sample holds one count of this clonotype. The chain has TRBV29-1 and TRBJ2-7, with 8 bases that match TRBD1. Germline-derived CDR1 and CDR2 are SQVTM and ANQGSEA. Trimming took 6 bases from V and 0 from J; bases not matched to a gene: 4. The CDR3 sequence is 13 residues long. In nucleotides, the CDR3 is TGCAGCGTCGGGACAGGCGTCTCCTACGAGCAGTACTTC. It codes for CSVGTGVSYEQYF.